The source of this TCR beta chain is a study of control samples from healthy donors and cancer patients. Repertoires were generated with immunoSEQ multiplex PCR, while TCRdb's copy carries only in-frame clones and drops some. Among about 150,000 clones listed, 92% were seen once. Germline CDR1 is SGHVS and CDR2 is FQNEAQ. The CDR3 loop spans 18 amino acids. The V segment lost 1 base and the J segment 2 bases; nucleotides outside the gene matches: 9. The genes are TRBV7-8 and TRBJ2-7, with 12 bases lining up with TRBD2. The receptor was derived from a woman aged 25 to 39 in good health. What was sequenced was blood. This CDR3 reads CASSLETSGRIYTYEQYF. The CDR3, as DNA: TGTGCCAGCAGCTTAGAGACTAGCGGGAGAATCTATACCTACGAGCAGTACTTC.